The rows below give T cell receptor beta chains drawn from one sample of a study of T cell changes during pregnancy in multiple sclerosis. Some clones are missing from TCRdb's copy, which holds only in-frame ones; the method was immunoSEQ multiplex PCR. The sample yields tens of thousands of clones, approximately 93% seen once. The starting material was peripheral blood, obtained in the second trimester of pregnancy. These receptors all stem from a female donor in good health, enrolled as a control in a pregnancy study. Each CDR3 is given with its conserved first and last residue. A D gene is named only where the DNA matches it firmly. Only part of the rows carry a size: once, few, many, or a class if the clone is expanded.

>TRBJ1-5|-|-|TRBV18
TGTGCCAGCTCCCTCCCGGCGGGCCGTAGCAATCAGCCCCAGCATTTT
CASSLPAGRSNQPQHF
>TRBJ1-4|TRBD1|-|TRBV29-1
TGCAGCGCTAGGACAGGGGAGGAAAAACTGTTTTTT
CSARTGEEKLFF
>TRBJ2-1|TRBD2|once|TRBV10-3
TGTGCCATCAAATGGAGCGGGGAGGTCAATGAGCAGTTCTTC
CAIKWSGEVNEQFF
>TRBJ2-7|-|-|TRBV5-1
TGCGCCAGCAGCTTAGACTCCATACAGTACTTC
CASSLDSIQYF
>TRBJ2-7|-|-|TRBV20-1
TGCAGTGCTAGATGGGAGCCGTTGCAGTACTTC
CSARWEPLQYF
>TRBJ2-7|-|-|TRBV7-9
TGTGCCAGCAGCTTAGGTGCCCAGGGTGTCTCCTACGAGCAGTACTTC
CASSLGAQGVSYEQYF
>TRBJ1-1|-|-|TRBV19
TGTGCCAGTAGTATTGGGGCGACAGGAAAGAGGGAAGCTTTCTTT
CASSIGATGKREAFF
>TRBJ1-5|-|-|TRBV10-3
TGTGCCATCAGTGATCGGGTATCGGGCAATCAGCCCCAGCATTTT
CAISDRVSGNQPQHF
>TRBJ1-3|-|-|TRBV30
TGTGCCTGGAGCCACAGCTCTGGAAACACCATATATTTT
CAWSHSSGNTIYF
>TRBJ2-6|TRBD2|-|TRBV2
TGTGCCAGCAGTGCCCGGGGGGGGAGAACTGGGGCCAACGTCCTGACTTTC
CASSARGGRTGANVLTF
>TRBJ2-2|TRBD2|-|TRBV7-7
TGTGCCAGCAGCTTAGCCCCTCGGGGCGGGAGCCCCGGGGAGCTGTTTTTT
CASSLAPRGGSPGELFF
>TRBJ1-2|-|-|TRBV5-6
TGTGCCAGCAGCCCCCTAGGCGGGGCGTATGGCTACACCTTC
CASSPLGGAYGYTF
>TRBJ2-5|-|-|TRBV6-5
TGTGCCACCTCCCGGGACTTACAAGAGACCCAGTACTTC
CATSRDLQETQYF
>TRBJ1-4|-|-|TRBV7-9
TGTGCCAGCAGCTTAGCCCCCCCCGGGTACACTAATGAAAAACTGTTTTTT
CASSLAPPGYTNEKLFF
>TRBJ1-4|-|-|TRBV2
TGTGCCAGCAACGTAGGGAGCGATGAAAAACTGTTTTTT
CASNVGSDEKLFF
>TRBJ1-1|-|-|TRBV23-1
TGCGCCAGCACTCGCCTATACGGGAGGCTAAGGACTGAAGCTTTCTTT
CASTRLYGRLRTEAFF
>TRBJ1-1|-|-|TRBV27
TGTGCCAGCAGTTTGGGGGGAAACACTGAAGCTTTCTTT
CASSLGGNTEAFF
>TRBJ2-7|-|-|TRBV6-1
TGTGCCAGCAGTGCTTGGCCCAACTACGAGCAGTACTTC
CASSAWPNYEQYF
>TRBJ2-5|TRBD2|-|TRBV10-3
TGTGCCATCAGAACTAATATAGCGGGAGGGGACGAGACCCAGTACTTC
CAIRTNIAGGDETQYF
>TRBJ1-2|TRBD1|-|TRBV6-4
TGTGCCAGCAGTCCAGGGGGCGCTTCTGGCTACACCTTC
CASSPGGASGYTF
>TRBJ1-5|-|-|TRBV6-5
-
CASSSSTGWQPQHF
>TRBJ2-7|-|-|TRBV5-1
TGCGCCAGCAGCTTGGCCGTTGGGCTCTCCTACGAGCAGTACTTC
CASSLAVGLSYEQYF
>TRBJ2-1|TRBD1|-|TRBV28
TGTGCCAGCAAGGCGGCAGGGGGCTTGGAATACAATGAGCAGTTCTTC
CASKAAGGLEYNEQFF
>TRBJ1-2|TRBD1|-|TRBV10-3
TGTGCCATCAGTGAGTCACCCGTGAGAGGAGGGGGCGCAGACTACACCTTC
CAISESPVRGGGADYTF
>TRBJ2-1|-|-|TRBV7-9
TGTGCCAGCAGCTATACAGCCTACAATGAGCAGTTCTTC
CASSYTAYNEQFF
>TRBJ1-3|-|-|TRBV5-6
TGTGCCAGCAGCTTGAGGACTCCCGGAAACACCATATATTTT
CASSLRTPGNTIYF
>TRBJ1-1|TRBD1|-|TRBV10-3
TGTGCCATCAGCTATGCAGGGGGGAATGAAGCTTTCTTT
CAISYAGGNEAFF
>TRBJ2-2|-|-|TRBV30
TGTGCCTGGAGTGTCGCAGGGATGGGAACCGGGGAGCTGTTTTTT
CAWSVAGMGTGELFF
>TRBJ2-7|-|-|TRBV9
TGTGCCAGCAGCGTAGGCCCGCGGTACGAGCAGTACTTC
CASSVGPRYEQYF
>TRBJ2-7|-|-|TRBV27
TGTGCCAGCCGCGACAGACTCACCGAGCAGTACTTC
CASRDRLTEQYF
>TRBJ2-4|-|-|TRBV11-2
TGTGCCAGCAGCTTAGGTGTCCTAGCCAAAAACATTCAGTACTTC
CASSLGVLAKNIQYF
>TRBJ2-2|TRBD1|-|TRBV5-1
TGCGCCAGCAGCTTGGAATTTCGGCAGGGGGTGAACGGGGAGCTGTTTTTT
CASSLEFRQGVNGELFF
>TRBJ1-3|-|once|TRBV2
TGTGCCAGCAAGGTAGATCAGGGCTCTGGAAACACCATATATTTT
CASKVDQGSGNTIYF
>TRBJ2-7|TRBD2|-|TRBV7-2
TGTGCCAGCAGCACAGGGACTAGCGCAACCTACGAGCAGTACTTC
CASSTGTSATYEQYF
>TRBJ2-1|TRBD2|few|TRBV7-9
TGTGCCAGCAGCCCGGATGCGGGAGAAAAGTCCTACAATGAGCAGTTCTTC
CASSPDAGEKSYNEQFF
>TRBJ2-7|TRBD1|-|TRBV4-1
TGCGCCAGCAGCCAACGGGACAGCTACTCCTACGAGCAGTACTTC
CASSQRDSYSYEQYF
>TRBJ2-7|TRBD2|-|TRBV27
TGTGCCAGCAGTTTACTAGCGGGCTACGAGCAGTACTTC
CASSLLAGYEQYF
>TRBJ2-3|TRBD2|-|TRBV5-4
TGTGCCAGCAGCTTGGATTTGACTAGCGGGAGGAGGGGGGATACGCAGTATTTT
CASSLDLTSGRRGDTQYF
>TRBJ1-1|TRBD1|-|TRBV27
TGTGCCAGCAGTTTCGGACAGGGTCGGAACACTGAAGCTTTCTTT
CASSFGQGRNTEAFF
>TRBJ1-3|-|-|TRBV4-2
TGTGCCAGCAGCCAAGCTTCTAGCTCTGGAAACACCATATATTTT
CASSQASSSGNTIYF
>TRBJ2-3|-|-|TRBV9
TGTGCCAGCAGCGTGATTGCCGCGGGAGATACGCAGTATTTT
CASSVIAAGDTQYF
>TRBJ1-3|-|-|TRBV7-4
TGTGCCAGCAGCTTAGAACGGGGGGCGGTCGCTGGAAACACCATATATTTT
CASSLERGAVAGNTIYF
>TRBJ2-3|TRBD1|-|TRBV2
TGTGCCAGCAGTGAAAGGGTGGCGGGACAGGGCACAGATACGCAGTATTTT
CASSERVAGQGTDTQYF
>TRBJ2-1|TRBD1|-|TRBV6-5
TGTGCCAGCTGGCGGACAGGGTGGAACAATGAGCAGTTCTTC
CASWRTGWNNEQFF
>TRBJ1-2|-|-|TRBV7-2
TGTGCCAGCAACCGCCCGGGACTCCTATCTCATGGCTACACCTTC
CASNRPGLLSHGYTF
>TRBJ1-2|-|-|TRBV4-1
TGCGCCAGCAGCCAAGAACGGGGGAGAGCTAACTATGGCTACACCTTC
CASSQERGRANYGYTF
>TRBJ1-5|TRBD1|-|TRBV5-1
TGCGCCAGCAGCCCACAGGGGGAAATGAATCAGCCCCAGCATTTT
CASSPQGEMNQPQHF
>TRBJ2-5|-|-|TRBV11-2
TGTGCCAGCAGCGACTTCCGCAACAGGGTAGAGACCCAGTACTTC
CASSDFRNRVETQYF
>TRBJ1-1|-|-|TRBV9
TGTGCCAGCAGCGCGAACCTCAGGGGAGGGTACGCTGAAGCTTTCTTT
CASSANLRGGYAEAFF
>TRBJ2-3|-|-|TRBV27
TGTGCCAGCAGACGAGAAGGACTCACGTCACCTCATACGCAGTATTTT
CASRREGLTSPHTQYF
>TRBJ1-1|-|-|TRBV7-9
TGTGCCAGCAGTTTACAGGGAAACACTGAAGCTTTCTTT
CASSLQGNTEAFF
>TRBJ2-7|-|-|TRBV28
TGTGCCAGCAGCCCGGGAGTCAGCCGGACCTACGAGCAGTACTTC
CASSPGVSRTYEQYF
>TRBJ2-7|-|-|TRBV4-2
TGTGCCAGCAGCCAAGATTATCACGGGGCAGGGGCCTACGAGCAGTACTTC
CASSQDYHGAGAYEQYF
>TRBJ2-7|-|-|TRBV4-1
TGCGCCAGCAGCCAACAGGGGGGTAGCTACGAGCAGTACTTC
CASSQQGGSYEQYF
>TRBJ1-5|-|-|TRBV23-1
TGCGCCAGGGGGCTAGCCCAGCATTTT
CARGLAQHF